This TCR beta chain appears in the sequencing data of a study of blood T cell repertoires in COVID-19. On the study more broadly: Acute-phase and convalescent COVID-19 samples originated in the United States, Italy and Spain. The analysed material was cDNA or gDNA that came from T cells, B-cell-depleted T cells, or PBMCs.

Authors' data handling: Estimates of nucleated cell counts were drawn from the amplification of reference gene primers. Assay: immunoSEQ multiplex PCR; the TCRdb copy retains only in-frame clones and omits some. V and J calls and clone size follow that table, whereas D and trimming were derived from the DNA. Of about 220,000 clones listed, roughly 85% are singletons. Source material: peripheral blood. The source is a man younger than 45 who had recovered from COVID-19.

The CDR3 nucleotides read TGTGCCAGCAGCGTCCAGGGACAGGGGGGAGAGACCCAGTACTTC. Its translation is CASSVQGQGGETQYF. This rearrangement joins TRBV9 to TRBJ2-5, with 11 bases that match TRBD1. This CDR3 is 15 amino acids long. Trimming at V came to 2 bases and at J to 4 bases, leaving 4 bases not matched to a gene. Germline CDR1 SGDLS, CDR2 YYNGEE.